The clone carrying this T cell receptor beta chain turned up a few times. Its cognate antigen is unknown. This specimen comes from a study of cytomegalovirus exposure and HLA in healthy donors. With 60 Vbeta and 13 Jbeta primers, the PCR was carried out. The assay was immunoSEQ multiplex PCR, and TCRdb's table has in-frame clones only and misses some. The sample records 150,000 to 200,000 clones, about three quarters being singletons. Study-level results: Evidence from a later analysis indicated that most CMV-associated TCR beta chains looked HLA-restricted.

Sequenced: PBMCs. The receptor was isolated from a woman in her thirties or forties in good health and CMV-seropositive.

CDR3 DNA sequence: TGCGCCAGCAGCCCAGGGTCCACCTACGAGCAGTACTTC. Translation: CASSPGSTYEQYF. The chain carries TRBV4-1 and TRBJ2-7, with D possibly matching TRBD1 (5 bases). The CDR3 is 13 amino acids. Trimming took 4 bases from V and 2 from J, leaving 9 bases between them. CDR1 MGHRA and CDR2 YSYEKL come from the germline V gene.